This T cell receptor beta chain was recorded in a study of regulatory T cells in long-lasting Graves disease. Time point indicated: newly diagnosed GD, antithyroid drugs for less than 3 months. Construction of the TCR library relied on RNA isolated from PBMCs. Notes on this clonotype: Its matching antigen is unknown.

This CDR3 region has 16 residues. V was clipped by 4 bases and J by 2 bases, with 16 bases between them. Germline CDR1 KGHSH, CDR2 LQKENI. General observations from the study: Persistent disease was characterized by preferential usage of TRBV28, TRBJ1-2 and TRBJ2-5.

CDR3-region Arm-PCR and iRepertoire HTBI primers produced the TCR beta libraries. In the source study's methods: The identification of about 68 TRBV and roughly 14 TRBJ segments was made across samples. TCRdb used MiXCR to reprocess the multiplex PCR reads, holding one entry per CDR3 protein. Clone size and V and J calls follow TCRdb, not the original study. The sample carries more than 300,000 distinct CDR3 sequences, approximately 12% recorded once. These data were likewise used in another study, on T cells in Graves' hyperthyroidism and ophthalmopathy. That work states: Uncontrolled infection, other autoimmune disease, pregnancy and lactation each barred patients from inclusion. Blood also showed most of the thyroid clonotypes that were expanded above 0.001.

The clonotype comes from a young woman with Graves disease. The V gene is TRBV18, the J gene TRBJ2-3; no reliable D call. Sequencing was performed on peripheral blood mononuclear cells (PBMCs), taken at new diagnosis, from a patient treated with antithyroid drugs. CDR3 residues: CASSRDRFLLTDTQYF. CDR3 coding DNA: TGTGCCAGCTCACGTGATCGGTTCCTTCTCACAGATACGCAGTATTTT.